This TCR beta chain stems from a study of OX40 agonist ivuxolimab in advanced cancers. A note on the overall study: Ivuxolimab, which targeted the costimulatory receptor OX40 (CD134), was an agonistic, fully human IgG2 monoclonal antibody. Intravenous ivuxolimab was administered to patients every 2 weeks at six dose levels: 0.01, 0.1, 0.3, 1.5, 3 and 10 mg/kg. Of the roughly 54 dose-escalation patients, hepatocellular carcinoma was present in roughly 19, melanoma in approximately 15, renal cell carcinoma in 9 and head and neck cancer in 9. In the dose-escalation cohort, 82.7% of patients were male, and the mean age was approximately 64 years, with a range of about 23 to 90. Prior anti-PD-1, anti-PD-L1 or anti-CTLA-4 therapy was permitted, and checkpoint inhibitors had been received by approximately 39% of dose-escalation patients. Partial responses occurred in three dose-escalation patients: two with cutaneous melanoma and one with hepatocellular carcinoma. The purpose of peripheral TCRbeta sequencing was to test whether ivuxolimab changed TCR sequence diversity and led to clonal T-cell expansion. The paper describes the monotherapy dose-escalation part (N of about 47 patients) of the phase I trial of ivuxolimab.

Summary of the overall study and its limitations: In the 0.1-3.0 mg/kg groups, partial responders had among the lowest normalized peripheral clonal expansion, particularly in CD8+ T cells. Low levels of normalized T-cell clonal expansion were also seen in some patients who did not respond. Antigen specificity was not determined for the clonally expanded peripheral T cells. Clonal expansion of both CD4+ and CD8+ blood T cells was observed from baseline to week 6 at doses 0.1 to 3.0 mg/kg. After ivuxolimab, more expanded clones were found on average in CD8+ T cells than in CD4+ T cells.

Based on the germline V gene (reference sequence), the CDR1 and CDR2 sequences are LNHDA and SQIVND. The CDR3 runs 16 amino acids, cysteine and phenylalanine included. Kept here is only the CDR3 DNA, which spans 48 bases and is read in frame from base 1. Trimming removed 5 bases from V and 4 bases from J, leaving 20 bases between the germline ends. For sequencing of the TCRbeta CDR3 region, genomic DNA was extracted from the sorted cells. The immunoSEQ Assay was used to sequence the TCRbeta CDR3 regions. This is the immuneACCESS table as TCRdb keeps it, with only in-frame sequences that have V and J called. A part of the clones is gone; compared with another copy, unresolved V genes explain less than half, and the rest is unexplained. In this sample the table shows tens of thousands of clones, 81% of which occur a single time. The leading ten clones occupy 4% to 6% of the sample. In regard to this clone: What this receptor recognizes is not known. The record has no base qualities; no much larger clone is one base away.

The trial excluded patients who had a history of autoimmune disease or who were on systemic immunosuppression. Peripheral blood for TCR sequencing was drawn from every dose cohort at baseline, at cycle 4 day 1 and at cycle 7 day 1. Samples came from an open-label, multicenter, first-in-human phase I dose-escalation trial of ivuxolimab. Adults with locally advanced or metastatic melanoma, renal cell carcinoma, hepatocellular carcinoma or head and neck squamous cell carcinoma were enrolled in the trial. Before TCR sequencing, CD4+ T cells and CD8+ T cells were sorted from peripheral blood as separate populations.

The sequence derives from an adult with an advanced solid tumor such as melanoma, head and neck, liver or kidney cancer. The chain is made from TRBV19 and TRBJ1-2; matching of 6 bases hints at TRBD1 as the D gene. The material sequenced was CD4+ or CD8+ T cells sorted from blood, taken in a trial of the OX40 agonist ivuxolimab. The CDR3 region reads CASSPNPGHRSYGYTF. The DNA reads as follows: TGTGCCAGTAGTCCCAATCCGGGACACCGATCCTATGGCTACACCTTC.